This T cell receptor (beta chain) was profiled in a study of blood T cell repertoires in COVID-19. Study summary: Sites in the United States, Italy and Spain provided acute and convalescent COVID-19 samples.

Germline CDR1 is MNHEY and CDR2 is SVGAGI. Trimming stripped 6 bases from V and 0 bases from J, with 9 bases between. The CDR3 has 14 residues. Measured with immunoSEQ multiplex PCR; TCRdb has only the in-frame clones, and not every one. There are around 62,000 clones in the sample; approximately 90% occur only once, and 10% lies in the top ten. Participant ages covered about 18 to 90 years across around 25 US areas. The study assigned cohorts using participant-reported clinical history. Material for sequencing was PBMCs or T cells enriched from blood (not recorded which). This clonotype was obtained from a woman in her thirties or forties who had recovered from COVID-19. The chain carries TRBV6-5 and TRBJ1-5, with D unclear. The CDR3 nucleotides read TGTGCCAGCAGCCTGGAGTATAGCAATCAGCCCCAGCATTTT. This translates into CASSLEYSNQPQHF.